What follows are 27 T cell receptor beta chains derived from one specimen sequenced in a study of T cell clonotyping in hematopoietic cell transplantation. Time point meaning: recipient sample about 28 days before transplant, after cytoreduction. The protocol was immunoSEQ multiplex PCR, while the TCRdb copy is restricted to in-frame clones and leaves out a portion. The data show 35,000 to 50,000 clones, with 75% to 90% seen just once and about 3% held by the top ten. The sample was peripheral blood mononuclear cells, taken before stem cell transplant. The receptors were gathered from a man between 60 and 75 years old with acute myeloid leukemia. Some clones in this sample may be carry-over from other donors' samples.

V usage is TRBV10-3 and J usage is TRBJ2-7; the match to TRBD1 covers 11 bases. Germline V gives CDR1 ENHRY, CDR2 SYGVKD. This CDR3 comprises 16 residues. The V segment lost 3 bases and the J segment 2 bases; nucleotides outside the gene matches: 6. The CDR3 coding sequence is TGTGCCATCAGTGACCCACCGGGACAGGGGGCCTACGAGCAGTACTTC. As protein: CAISDPPGQGAYEQYF.

V gene TRBV25-1 combines with J gene TRBJ2-5, with D maybe TRBD1 (6 bases). The CDR3 is 14 residues long. Germline V gene sequence: CDR1 MGHDK, CDR2 SYGVNS. V was pared by 4 bases and J by 0 bases, with 9 bases between. Here the CDR3 DNA reads TGTGCCAGCAGTGCCACAGGGTACCAAGAGACCCAGTACTTC. Its translation: CASSATGYQETQYF.

V and J are TRBV19 and TRBJ1-2; D is undetermined. The germline CDR1 and CDR2 sequences are LNHDA and SQIVND (reference sequence). The CDR3 spans 15 residues. Trimming took off 0 bases at V and 8 bases at J, with 16 bases between the two ends. DNA of the CDR3: TGTGCCAGTAGTATAGATGGGGTCATCCTAGTCGGCTACACCTTC. Its translation: CASSIDGVILVGYTF.

The gene calls are TRBV5-4 and TRBJ2-3; 10 bases align to TRBD2. Germline V gene data show CDR1 as SGHNT and CDR2 as YYREEE (reference sequence). The CDR3 sequence is 15 residues long. Trimming removed 1 base from V and 6 bases from J; junction bases left unmatched: 5. In DNA form, the CDR3 reads TGTGCCAGCAGCTTGCGGCTAGCGGGGGCCGATACGCAGTATTTT. Its translation: CASSLRLAGADTQYF.

This clone has only one observation. This chain joins TRBV28 and TRBJ1-2; D gene uncertain. The V gene lost 1 base and the J gene lost 4 bases, with 13 bases spanning the gap. This CDR3 is 15 amino acids long. The germline V gene has CDR1 MDHEN and CDR2 SYDVKM. The CDR3 region has the DNA TGTGCCAGCAGTTTATCATACAGAGTGAGCTATGGCTACACCTTC. Protein: CASSLSYRVSYGYTF.

The chain is built from TRBV7-9 and TRBJ1-2; tentative D call: TRBD1 (5 bases). V lost 0 bases and J 10 bases, leaving 15 bases between the germline ends. The CDR3 runs to 14 residues. From germline, CDR1 is SEHNR and CDR2 FQNEAQ (reference sequence). DNA for the CDR3: TGTGCCAGCAGCTTAGCAGGTCCCCAGGGAGTCTACACCTTC. This sequence encodes CASSLAGPQGVYTF.

V is TRBV28 and J is TRBJ2-7; TRBD1 might be the D (6 bases). Germline lookup yields CDR1 MDHEN and CDR2 SYDVKM. V lost 6 bases, J lost 3 bases, and 12 bases lay in between. This CDR3 has 13 residues. The CDR3 loop reads CASRTQGVYEQYF. The CDR3 region has the DNA TGTGCCAGCAGGACACAGGGAGTCTACGAGCAGTACTTC.

This clone was seen a single time. This chain uses TRBV6-5 with TRBJ2-3, with 10 bases that match TRBD2. This CDR3 region has 16 residues. Germline CDR1 MNHEY, CDR2 SVGAGI. The V segment lost 2 bases and the J segment 3 bases; nucleotides outside the gene matches: 5. CDR3 protein: CASSYSGGAETDTQYF. In nucleotides, the CDR3 is TGTGCCAGCAGTTACAGCGGGGGGGCCGAGACAGATACGCAGTATTTT.

The V call is TRBV6-5, the J call TRBJ1-3; maybe TRBD1 (5 bases). The V and J ends lost 6 bases and 0 bases respectively, with 9 bases between them. This CDR3 has 14 residues. CDR1 is MNHEY and CDR2 is SVGAGI in the germline V gene. The CDR3 loop reads CASRAGFSGNTIYF. The CDR3 nucleotides are TGTGCCAGCAGAGCAGGGTTCTCTGGAAACACCATATATTTT.

This rearrangement joins TRBV13 to TRBJ2-2; 14 bases match TRBD2. J lost 5 bases, V lost 3 bases, and 2 bases had no gene match. This CDR3 is built from 16 residues. The germline gives CDR1 PRHDT, CDR2 FYEKMQ (reference sequence). The CDR3 DNA reads as TGTGCCAGCAGCTTGGGACTAGCGGGGGTTACCGGGGAGCTGTTTTTT. It codes for CASSLGLAGVTGELFF.

The J gene is TRBJ1-1, the V gene TRBV2; no definite D call. The germline V gene encodes CDR1 SNHLY and CDR2 FYNNEI. This CDR3 spans 14 amino acids. V shed 5 bases and J shed 0 bases, with 10 bases lying between them. DNA for the CDR3: TGTGCCAGCAGTCAACATAAGATGAACACTGAAGCTTTCTTT. This encodes CASSQHKMNTEAFF.

The chain recombines TRBV7-2 with TRBJ1-5; D is unresolved. The CDR3 contains 15 residues. CDR1 is SGHTA and CDR2 is FQGNSA in the germline V gene. V gave up 4 bases and J gave up 2 bases, with 12 bases separating them. The CDR3 reads CASSSDPGGNQPQHF. CDR3 in DNA: TGTGCCAGCAGCTCCGATCCGGGTGGCAATCAGCCCCAGCATTTT.

The rearrangement joins TRBV29-1 to TRBJ1-4; maybe TRBD1 (5 bases). The CDR3 contains 13 residues. Germline V gives CDR1 SQVTM, CDR2 ANQGSEA. For the CDR3, the DNA is TGCAGTGGTCGGGGAGGGGCGGATGAAAAACTGTTTTTT. As protein: CSGRGGADEKLFF.

The J gene is TRBJ2-7, the V gene TRBV7-6, with D perhaps TRBD1 (6 bases). The CDR3 totals 14 residues. V lost 0 bases to trimming and J lost 2 bases, with 8 bases between them. CDR1 SGHVS and CDR2 FNYEAQ come from the germline V gene. CDR3 sequence reads: CASSLAPGAYEQYF. The CDR3 region has the DNA TGTGCCAGCAGCTTAGCGCCAGGGGCCTACGAGCAGTACTTC.

The rearrangement uses TRBV4-3 and TRBJ2-3; D remains unclear. The CDR3 is 15 amino acids. CDR1 is LGHNA and CDR2 is YSLEER in the germline V gene. Deletions cut 1 base from V and 8 bases from J, with 16 bases between. CDR3 sequence: CASSQAVRVKATQYF. CDR3 coding DNA: TGCGCCAGCAGCCAAGCGGTAAGGGTCAAGGCTACGCAGTATTTT.

J is TRBJ1-4 and V is TRBV7-8; D unclear. This CDR3 has 13 amino acids. Germline lookup yields CDR1 SGHVS and CDR2 FQNEAQ. Trimming stripped 1 base from V and 8 bases from J, with 8 bases between. The CDR3 region is CASSLGWEEKLFF. The DNA for the CDR3 is TGTGCCAGCAGCTTAGGTTGGGAAGAAAAACTGTTTTTT.

This clone was recorded only once. The rearrangement uses TRBV5-1 and TRBJ2-3; no reliable D call. This CDR3 is built from 13 residues. Germline V CDR1 and CDR2: SGHRS, YFSETQ. Trimming took off 3 bases at V and 3 bases at J, with 8 bases between the two ends. DNA of the CDR3: TGCGCCAGCAGCTCACACGGTACAGATACGCAGTATTTT. This translates into CASSSHGTDTQYF.

The rearrangement links TRBV29-1 to TRBJ1-2; D is unresolved. V lost 0 bases to trimming and J lost 8 bases, with 13 bases between them. The CDR3 loop spans 13 amino acids. The V gene's germline CDR1 is SQVTM and CDR2 ANQGSEA. CDR3 DNA: TGCAGCGTTGAAGAGGTAGCCGACATAGGCTACACCTTC. Its translation is CSVEEVADIGYTF.

The chain couples TRBV5-1 to TRBJ2-2, with D perhaps TRBD1 or TRBD2 (6 bases each). The CDR3 extends over 15 amino acids. The germline gives CDR1 SGHRS, CDR2 YFSETQ. V was shortened by 6 bases and J by 3 bases, with 15 bases between the two germline ends. The CDR3 loop is CASTLLGGDTGELFF. CDR3 in DNA: TGCGCCAGCACACTATTGGGGGGCGACACCGGGGAGCTGTTTTTT.

The gene calls are TRBV5-4 and TRBJ1-4; a weak D match, TRBD1 (6 bases). CDR3 length equals 14 residues. Germline CDR1 reads SGHNT; CDR2 reads YYREEE (reference sequence). Trimming stripped 1 base from V and 8 bases from J, with 12 bases between. In DNA, the CDR3 is TGTGCCAGCAGCTTGAGGGCCCAGGGGGAAAAACTGTTTTTT. It yields the protein CASSLRAQGEKLFF.

V gene TRBV5-4 combines with J gene TRBJ2-4; 8 bases line up with TRBD1. The CDR3 runs 16 residues. The germline gives CDR1 SGHNT, CDR2 YYREEE (reference sequence). The junction had 8 bases not matched to a gene; V was cut back by 4 bases and J by 2 bases. The CDR3 sequence: CASSTDRVASKNIQYF. The CDR3 DNA reads as TGTGCCAGCAGCACGGACAGGGTGGCTTCCAAAAACATTCAGTACTTC.

The chain uses TRBV7-2 and TRBJ2-7; weak D call: TRBD1 (5 bases). Per the germline V gene, CDR1 is SGHTA and CDR2 is FQGNSA. V dropped 5 bases and J dropped 3 bases, with 26 bases sitting between them. This CDR3 has 18 amino acids. The CDR3 loop is CASSGAPPTQIFRYEQYF. DNA for the CDR3: TGTGCCAGCAGCGGGGCCCCACCTACCCAGATCTTCCGCTACGAGCAGTACTTC.

The J gene is TRBJ2-3, the V gene TRBV30, with D tentatively TRBD1 (6 bases). Germline lookup yields CDR1 GTSNPN and CDR2 SVGIG (reference sequence). The CDR3 covers 13 residues. Trimming shortened V by 5 bases and J by 3 bases, and 12 bases separated the two germline ends. Here the CDR3 reads CAWSGVGTDTQYF. Here the CDR3 DNA reads TGTGCCTGGTCAGGGGTTGGGACAGATACGCAGTATTTT. Full variable domain (outside the CDR3, taken from reference TRBV30 and TRBJ2-3): SQTIHQWPATLVQPVGSPLSLECTVEGTSNPNLYWYRQAAGRGLQLLFYSVGIGQISSEVPQNLSASRPQDRQFILSSKKLLLSDSGFYLCAWSGVGTDTQYFGPGTRLTVL.

The chain's CDR3 is CASSYGTDSQETQYF. In DNA form, the CDR3 reads TGTGCCAGCAGTTACGGGACTGACAGCCAAGAGACCCAGTACTTC. The chain links TRBV6-5 to TRBJ2-5; D possibly corresponds to TRBD2 (6 bases). Trimming left V 2 bases short and J 1 base short, with 11 bases between. Germline V gives CDR1 MNHEY, CDR2 SVGAGI. The CDR3 extends over 15 amino acids.

This chain joins TRBV19 and TRBJ2-1; 8 positions match TRBD2. The CDR3 is 16 amino acids. From germline, CDR1 is LNHDA and CDR2 SQIVND (reference sequence). V was clipped by 1 base and J by 0 bases; unmatched bases: 2. The DNA of the CDR3 is TGTGCCAGTAGTATAGGGGCGGGGGGCTCCTACAATGAGCAGTTCTTC. Translating it yields CASSIGAGGSYNEQFF.

A single count supports this clone. This same CDR3 is encoded by further DNA sequences in the sample. The chain has TRBV7-2 and TRBJ2-7; weak D call: TRBD2 (6 bases). This CDR3 contains 15 residues. Looked up from germline, CDR1 is SGHTA and CDR2 is FQGNSA. Trimming removed 1 base at V and 0 bases at J, with 10 bases between. The CDR3 sequence: CASSLGSGSSYEQYF. The CDR3, as DNA: TGTGCCAGCAGCTTAGGTAGCGGTTCCTCCTACGAGCAGTACTTC.

This rearrangement joins TRBV4-1 to TRBJ2-7; TRBD1 matches 7 bases. Germline V gene data show CDR1 as MGHRA and CDR2 as YSYEKL. The V and J ends lost 4 bases and 5 bases, in that order; junction bases with no gene match: 8. CDR3 length: 14 residues. The CDR3 sequence: CASSPRQGWDEQYF. CDR3 in DNA: TGCGCCAGCAGCCCCCGACAGGGCTGGGACGAGCAGTACTTC.